This TCR beta chain was documented in a study of OX40 agonist ivuxolimab in advanced cancers. Study-level results: At 0.1 to 3.0 mg/kg and by week 6, CD4+ and CD8+ T cells in the blood had expanded clonally. Some nonresponders also had low normalized T-cell clonal expansion.

As to this clone: No antigen is known for it.

Repertoires were generated with immunoSEQ multiplex PCR, while TCRdb's copy carries only in-frame clones and drops some. Seen here are about 90,000 clones, around 89% observed once, and the top ten hold around 7.4%. The CDR3 consists of 14 residues. From germline, CDR1 is SNHLY and CDR2 FYNNEI. Trimming shortened V by 7 bases and J by 3 bases, and 15 bases separated the two germline ends. This chain links TRBV2 with TRBJ2-5; D may be TRBD1 or TRBD2 (6 bases each). This clonotype was obtained from an adult with an advanced solid tumor such as melanoma, head and neck, liver or kidney cancer. The sequencing here drew on CD4+ or CD8+ T cells sorted from blood, taken in a trial of the OX40 agonist ivuxolimab. CDR3 protein: CASKFSEGEETQYF. The DNA for the CDR3 is TGTGCCAGCAAATTTTCGGAGGGGGAAGAGACCCAGTACTTC.